This T cell receptor beta chain was captured by sequencing in a study of beta chain features in type 1 diabetes. Investigators reverse transcribed all isolated RNA, so they sequenced expressed TCRB transcripts. Repertoires were generated with immunoSEQ multiplex PCR, while TCRdb's copy carries only in-frame clones and drops some. The sample yields around 180,000 clones, less than 15% seen once. Only a few counts were recorded for this clone. Germline CDR1 reads SNHLY; CDR2 reads FYNNEI. After removal of 3 bases from V and 5 bases from J, the junction contained 3 bases not matched to a gene. This CDR3 has 15 residues.

Sequenced sample: central memory CD4+ T cells from blood. This chain uses TRBV2 with TRBJ2-1, with 11 bases matching TRBD2. The receptor's source is a woman younger than 30 in good health. The CDR3 nucleotides are TGTGCCAGCAGTGATAGCGGGAGGGGTAACAATGAGCAGTTCTTC. It codes for CASSDSGRGNNEQFF.